The next 14 T cell receptor beta chains were all read from a single sample in a study of blood T cell repertoires in COVID-19. The data were produced by immunoSEQ multiplex PCR, yet TCRdb's version contains in-frame clones alone and is incomplete. This table has roughly 330,000 clones, about 85% appearing once. The sample taken for sequencing was PBMCs or T cells enriched from blood (not recorded which). All receptors come from a woman in her twenties or thirties who had recovered from COVID-19.

The CDR3 nucleotides are TGCGCCAGCAGGGGGACAGGGGCTCTGCGAGAAAAACTGTTTTTT. Translated: CASRGTGALREKLFF. This chain links TRBV5-1 with TRBJ1-4, with 10 bases aligning to TRBD1. Germline V CDR1 and CDR2: SGHRS, YFSETQ. This CDR3 is 15 amino acids long. J gave up 8 bases and V 5 bases, and 9 bases lay outside the gene matches.

This clone was counted a single time. The chain carries TRBV6-5 and TRBJ1-1; TRBD1 aligns across 7 bases. Per the germline V gene, CDR1 is MNHEY and CDR2 is SVGAGI. With V trimmed by 4 bases and J by 5 bases, 10 bases remained unmatched. The length of the CDR3 is 15 residues. DNA for the CDR3: TGTGCCAGCAGTTCCCCTTCAGGGGGAGGAACTGAAGCTTTCTTT. It specifies CASSSPSGGGTEAFF.

The gene calls are TRBV12-3 or TRBV12-4 and TRBJ1-5, with D perhaps matching TRBD1 (5 bases). V lost 4 bases, J lost 6 bases, and 10 bases lay in between. CDR3 size: 13 residues. CDR3 in DNA: TGTGCCAGCAGTTGGGACGGGGGTCAGCCCCAGCATTTT. Encoded protein: CASSWDGGQPQHF.

There are a few counts of this clone. This chain links TRBV19 with TRBJ1-5; 8 bases agree with TRBD1. The CDR3 is 15 residues long. After removal of 1 base from V and 6 bases from J, the junction contained 5 bases not matched to a gene. In germline, CDR1 is LNHDA, CDR2 SQIVND (reference sequence). This chain's CDR3 is CASSIGTGPVQPQHF. The CDR3 bases are TGTGCCAGTAGTATAGGGACAGGGCCCGTTCAGCCCCAGCATTTT.

The rearrangement joins TRBV20-1 to TRBJ1-2; D is undetermined. This CDR3 is built from 11 residues. V lost 3 bases and J 8 bases, leaving 10 bases between the germline ends. Germline V CDR1 and CDR2: DFQATT, SNEGSKA (reference sequence). CDR3 coding DNA: TGCAGTGCTAGTCTCGCTGGCGGCTACACCTTC. It is translated as CSASLAGGYTF.

In its sample, this clone was seen once. The genes are TRBV6-5 and TRBJ1-4, with 9 bases identical to TRBD1. Germline V lookup: CDR1 MNHEY, CDR2 SVGAGI. The CDR3 sequence is 15 residues long. J gave up 8 bases and V 6 bases, and 10 bases lay outside the gene matches. The CDR3 DNA is TGTGCCAGCAGCACTATGACAGGGGGTGAGGAAAAACTGTTTTTT. As protein: CASSTMTGGEEKLFF.

The chain has TRBV10-3 and TRBJ1-2, with TRBD1 matching over 9 bases. Per germline, CDR1 ENHRY and CDR2 SYGVKD. Trimming cost V 3 bases and J 5 bases; bases outside gene matches: 13. The CDR3 runs to 17 residues. The DNA for the CDR3 is TGTGCCATCAGTGAAACCGGGACAGGGCTTTCTGGGTATGGCTACACCTTC. It encodes CAISETGTGLSGYGYTF.

The sample holds one count of this clone. This chain uses TRBV2 with TRBJ2-5; 7 bases map to TRBD2. V was clipped by 6 bases and J by 1 base; unmatched bases: 5. This CDR3 region has 14 residues. Germline assignment: CDR1 SNHLY and CDR2 FYNNEI. The CDR3 loop is CASSPTSPQETQYF. As DNA, the CDR3 is TGTGCCAGCAGCCCGACTAGCCCCCAAGAGACCCAGTACTTC.

V and J are TRBV2 and TRBJ1-4; TRBD1 might be the D (5 bases). The CDR3 covers 14 residues. Between the trimmed V and J ends, which lost 6 bases and 8 bases, there was a span of 16 bases. Germline values: CDR1 SNHLY, CDR2 FYNNEI. The CDR3: CASRAGTAREKLFF. Here the CDR3 DNA reads TGTGCCAGCAGGGCCGGGACTGCCCGCGAAAAACTGTTTTTT.

The DNA of the CDR3 is TGTGCCAGCAGCACACTAGCCGCGAACACCGGGGAGCTGTTTTTT. Its translation is CASSTLAANTGELFF. V and J are TRBV11-2 and TRBJ2-2; weak D call: TRBD2 (6 bases). V lost 5 bases and J lost 0, with 10 bases in between. Germline assignment: CDR1 SGHAT and CDR2 FQNNGV. The CDR3 totals 15 residues.

J is TRBJ1-1 and V is TRBV30; maybe TRBD1 (5 bases). The CDR3 is 13 amino acids. Germline assignment: CDR1 GTSNPN and CDR2 SVGIG (reference sequence). In nucleotides, the CDR3 is TGTGCAACGGACGGCAGGGAGGCGACCGAAGCTTTCTTT. Translation: CATDGREATEAFF.

This chain uses TRBV7-9 with TRBJ2-3; 8 nucleotides match TRBD1. CDR1 SEHNR and CDR2 FQNEAQ come from the germline V gene (reference sequence). J was trimmed by 0 bases and V by 4 bases; bases with no gene match: 6. CDR3 length: 16 residues. Here the CDR3 DNA reads TGTGCCAGCAGCTCCGCCCGGGACAGGAGCACAGATACGCAGTATTTT. It translates to CASSSARDRSTDTQYF.

This sequence joins TRBV4-1 and TRBJ2-1; 8 nucleotides line up with TRBD2. The CDR3 totals 16 residues. V was clipped by 0 bases and J by 2 bases; unmatched bases: 3. The V gene's germline CDR1 is MGHRA and CDR2 YSYEKL. The DNA for the CDR3 is TGCGCCAGCAGCCAAGATCGCGGGGGGCCCTACAATGAGCAGTTCTTC. This gives the protein CASSQDRGGPYNEQFF.

The chain links TRBV24-1 to TRBJ2-7; TRBD2 aligns across 8 bases. The ends lost 9 bases at V and 7 bases at J; junction bases unmatched: 7. The germline V gene encodes CDR1 KGHDR and CDR2 SFDVKD. This CDR3 is 12 amino acids long. Here the CDR3 reads CATPAGGGEQYF. The DNA of the CDR3 is TGTGCCACCCCGGCGGGGGGCGGGGAGCAGTACTTC.